This T cell receptor (beta chain) was recorded in a study of T cells after yellow fever vaccination. Looking at the study overall: When fractions had low cell numbers, they were prepared with SMART-Seq v4 Ultra Low Input. Regarding the study as a whole: The CD4 and CD8 compartments had a small share of their clonotypes in common. Abundant clonotypes from the bulk population could contaminate FACS-sorted repertoires.

CDR3 length equals 14 residues. After removal of 3 bases from V and 9 bases from J, the junction contained 7 bases not matched to a gene. Germline-derived CDR1 and CDR2 are LGHDT and YNNKEL (reference sequence). This clonotype was recorded a few times. Its antigen is still unknown. MiXCR, run by TCRdb on the 5' RACE reads, gives a single entry per CDR3 protein. The data contain just over 250,000 distinct CDR3 sequences, roughly 5.2% of them seen just once; the ten biggest clones take up under 3.5%. Sequencing was performed on CD4+ T cells sorted from PBMCs, taken on the day of the yellow fever booster vaccination. The chain combines TRBV3-1 with TRBJ2-1; 8 bases are a match to TRBD2. The sequence derives from a man aged 18 to 29 who received the YFV17D yellow fever vaccine. The CDR3 DNA sequence: TGTGCCAGCAGCCAGCGGGGGGCCCAGAGTGAGCAGTTCTTC. Residues: CASSQRGAQSEQFF.